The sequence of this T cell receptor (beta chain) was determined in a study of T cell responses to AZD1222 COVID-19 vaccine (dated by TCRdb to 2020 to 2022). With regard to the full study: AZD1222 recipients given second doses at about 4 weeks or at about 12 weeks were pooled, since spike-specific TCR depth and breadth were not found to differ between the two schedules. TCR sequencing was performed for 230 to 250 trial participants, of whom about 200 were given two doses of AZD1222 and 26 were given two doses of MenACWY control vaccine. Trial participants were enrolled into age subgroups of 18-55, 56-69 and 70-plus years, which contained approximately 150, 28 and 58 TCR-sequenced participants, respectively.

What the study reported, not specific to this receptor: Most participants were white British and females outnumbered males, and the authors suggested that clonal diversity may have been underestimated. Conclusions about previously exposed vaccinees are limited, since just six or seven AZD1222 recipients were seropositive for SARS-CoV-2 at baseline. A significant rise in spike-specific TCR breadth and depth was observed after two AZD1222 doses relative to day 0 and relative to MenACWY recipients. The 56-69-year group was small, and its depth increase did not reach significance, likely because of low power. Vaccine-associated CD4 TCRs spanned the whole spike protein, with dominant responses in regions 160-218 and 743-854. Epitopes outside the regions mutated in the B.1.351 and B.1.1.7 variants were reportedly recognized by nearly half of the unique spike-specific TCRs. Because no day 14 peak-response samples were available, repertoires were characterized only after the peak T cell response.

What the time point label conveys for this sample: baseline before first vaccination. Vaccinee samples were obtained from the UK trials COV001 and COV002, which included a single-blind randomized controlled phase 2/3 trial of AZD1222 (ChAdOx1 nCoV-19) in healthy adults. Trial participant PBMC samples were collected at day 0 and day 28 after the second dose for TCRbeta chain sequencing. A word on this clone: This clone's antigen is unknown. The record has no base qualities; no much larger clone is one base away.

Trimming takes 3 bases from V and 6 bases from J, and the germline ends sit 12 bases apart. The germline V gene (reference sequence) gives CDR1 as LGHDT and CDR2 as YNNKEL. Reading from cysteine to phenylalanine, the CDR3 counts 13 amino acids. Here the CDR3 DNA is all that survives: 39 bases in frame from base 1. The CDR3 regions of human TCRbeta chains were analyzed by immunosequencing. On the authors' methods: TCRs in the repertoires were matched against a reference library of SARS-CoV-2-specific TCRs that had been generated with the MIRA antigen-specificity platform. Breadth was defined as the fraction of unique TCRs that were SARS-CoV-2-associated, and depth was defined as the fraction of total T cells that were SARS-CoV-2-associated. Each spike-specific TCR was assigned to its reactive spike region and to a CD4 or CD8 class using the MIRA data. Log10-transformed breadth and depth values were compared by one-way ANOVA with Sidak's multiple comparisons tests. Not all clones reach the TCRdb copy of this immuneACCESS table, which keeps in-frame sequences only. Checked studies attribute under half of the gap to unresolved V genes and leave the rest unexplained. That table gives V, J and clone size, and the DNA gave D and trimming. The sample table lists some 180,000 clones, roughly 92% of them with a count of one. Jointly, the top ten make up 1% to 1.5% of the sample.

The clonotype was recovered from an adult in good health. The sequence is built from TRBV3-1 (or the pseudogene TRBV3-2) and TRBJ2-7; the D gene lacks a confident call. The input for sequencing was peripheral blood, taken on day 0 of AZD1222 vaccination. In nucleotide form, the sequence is TGTGCCAGCAGCCATGGTGGAGATGCCGAGCAGTACTTC. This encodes CASSHGGDAEQYF.